Presented here are 16 T cell receptor beta chains from one specimen sequenced in a study of blood T cell repertoires in COVID-19 (dated by TCRdb to the early 2020s). Libraries were built with the immunoSEQ multiplex PCR assay. Sourced from immuneACCESS, this table was stored by TCRdb with only in-frame sequences that have V and J called. A share of the clones is absent; for the studies checked, an unresolved V gene accounts for under half, and the remainder has no known explanation. Here the sample has under 200,000 clones; 86% occur a single time. Around 6.5% of the sample belongs to the ten largest clones. The sample consisted of peripheral blood. These receptors all come from a woman of 80 years or more in a cohort sampled during active or convalescent COVID-19.

The CDR3 sequence is CASSTDRAGANVLTF. CDR3 sequence (DNA): TGTGCCAGTAGTACAGACAGGGCTGGGGCCAACGTCCTGACTTTC. This chain links TRBV19 with TRBJ2-6; TRBD1 matches at 7 bases. J gave up 2 bases and V 4 bases, and 2 bases lay outside the gene matches. The V gene's germline CDR1 is LNHDA and CDR2 SQIVND (reference sequence). CDR3 length: 15 amino acids.

This chain links TRBV18 with TRBJ2-7; the match to TRBD1 covers 7 bases. Germline trimming cut 6 bases from V and 0 bases from J; bases unmatched to any gene: 5. This CDR3 comprises 14 residues. CDR1 is KGHSH, CDR2 LQKENI, per germline. CDR3 in amino acids: CASSSGQSSYEQYF. The CDR3 nucleotides read TGTGCCAGCTCCTCGGGACAGAGCTCCTACGAGCAGTACTTC.

The V gene is TRBV5-1, the J gene TRBJ2-5, with 8 bases that match TRBD2. The V segment lost 0 bases and the J segment 4 bases; nucleotides outside the gene matches: 5. Germline lookup yields CDR1 SGHRS and CDR2 YFSETQ. The CDR3 sequence is 15 residues long. CDR3: CASSLGGRNGETQYF. CDR3 DNA: TGCGCCAGCAGCTTGGGCGGGAGGAACGGAGAGACCCAGTACTTC.

J is TRBJ1-1 and V is TRBV5-6; 8 nucleotides agree with TRBD1. V lost 4 bases, J lost 3 bases, and 11 bases stayed unmatched. The CDR3 is 16 residues long. The germline gives CDR1 SGHDT, CDR2 YYEEEE. This CDR3 reads CASSPDRGRRDTEAFF. For the CDR3, the DNA is TGTGCCAGCAGCCCTGACAGGGGCCGACGGGACACTGAAGCTTTCTTT.

V gene TRBV6-5 combines with J gene TRBJ1-3; 7 bases match TRBD1. The length of the CDR3 is 16 residues. Germline CDR1 is MNHEY and CDR2 is SVGAGI. V shed 0 bases and J 3 bases; nucleotides not matched to a gene: 5. The CDR3 nucleotides are TGTGCCAGCAGTTACTCGCTACAGGGGTTTGGAAACACCATATATTTT. Its protein product is CASSYSLQGFGNTIYF.

The chain is built from TRBV5-8 and TRBJ2-5, with a possible D match to TRBD2 (5 bases). The germline V gene encodes CDR1 SGHTS and CDR2 YDEGEE. V lost 4 bases, J lost 6 bases, and 10 bases lay in between. There are 12 residues in the CDR3. CDR3 DNA: TGTGCCAGCAGCCGACTACCTCAGACCCAGTACTTC. Its translation is CASSRLPQTQYF.

The V and J genes are TRBV19 and TRBJ2-5; 10 nucleotides match TRBD1. Germline values: CDR1 LNHDA, CDR2 SQIVND (reference sequence). Trimming at V came to 10 bases and at J to 2 bases, leaving 7 bases not matched to a gene. This CDR3 spans 14 amino acids. The CDR3 DNA follows: TGTGCCACCAAACAGGACAGGGGGCAAGAGACCCAGTACTTC. Its protein product is CATKQDRGQETQYF.

The chain recombines TRBV19 with TRBJ1-5, with TRBD1 matching over 9 bases. The CDR3 runs to 14 residues. In germline, CDR1 is LNHDA, CDR2 SQIVND (reference sequence). The V and J ends lost 9 bases and 6 bases, in that order; junction bases with no gene match: 9. CDR3 sequence reads: CASRDGQGSQPQHF. The DNA of the CDR3 is TGTGCCAGCCGAGACGGACAGGGGAGTCAGCCCCAGCATTTT.

The chain uses TRBV5-5 and TRBJ2-2, with D possibly TRBD1 on 6 matching bases. V lost 4 bases, J lost 4 bases, and 20 bases lay in between. The CDR3 loop spans 17 amino acids. The V gene's germline CDR1 is SGHKS and CDR2 YYEKEE (reference sequence). The CDR3 region has the DNA TGTGCCAGCAGCCGGGGCCCCCCAGGGGCTATCACCGGGGAGCTGTTTTTT. This gives the protein CASSRGPPGAITGELFF. Full variable domain (missing parts from reference TRBV5-5 and TRBJ2-2): DAGVTQSPTHLIKTRGQQVTLRCSPISGHKSVSWYQQVLGQGPQFIFQYYEKEERGRGNFPDRFSARQFPNYSSELNVNALLLGDSALYLCASSRGPPGAITGELFFGEGSRLTVL.

This rearrangement joins TRBV5-4 to TRBJ1-4; TRBD1 agrees at 8 bases. Germline lookup yields CDR1 SGHNT and CDR2 YYREEE (reference sequence). The CDR3 totals 14 residues. Trimming cost V 0 bases and J 8 bases; bases outside gene matches: 3. The CDR3 here is CASSLGGQGEKLFF. The CDR3 DNA reads as TGTGCCAGCAGCTTGGGTGGACAGGGAGAAAAACTGTTTTTT.

V gene TRBV5-1 combines with J gene TRBJ2-1; TRBD1 matches 9 bases. Per germline, CDR1 SGHRS and CDR2 YFSETQ. The CDR3 runs 15 residues. After removal of 0 bases from V and 6 bases from J, the junction contained 4 bases not matched to a gene. The CDR3 here is CASSLEDRGGNEQFF. DNA for the CDR3: TGCGCCAGCAGCTTGGAGGACAGGGGCGGCAATGAGCAGTTCTTC.

V is TRBV6-2 or TRBV6-3 and J is TRBJ2-5; the D gene is possibly TRBD1 (6 bases). V was shortened by 3 bases and J by 2 bases, with 10 bases between the two germline ends. This CDR3 is 14 amino acids long. The V gene's germline CDR1 is MNHEY and CDR2 SVGEGT. CDR3 sequence: CASSYLQGQETQYF. CDR3 nucleotide sequence: TGTGCCAGCAGTTATCTACAGGGACAAGAGACCCAGTACTTC.

Concerning this clone itself: A much larger clone differs from this one at a single base, so this may be a read error. The V gene is TRBV9, the J gene TRBJ1-1, with D possibly matching TRBD1 (5 bases). This CDR3 region has 13 residues. CDR1 and CDR2 from the germline V gene are SGDLS and YYNGEE. Trimming stripped 0 bases from V and 4 bases from J, with 7 bases between. CDR3 sequence: CASSVEGFTEAFF. Written as DNA, the CDR3 is TGTGCCAGCAGCGTAGAGGGGTTCACTGAAGCTTTCTTT.

The chain carries TRBV30 and TRBJ1-1; D not certain. The V end lost 8 bases, the J end lost 2 bases, and 15 bases lay between the germline ends. Germline values: CDR1 GTSNPN, CDR2 SVGIG (reference sequence). The length of the CDR3 is 13 residues. CDR3 sequence reads: CAGRGQINTEAFF. CDR3 nucleotides: TGTGCCGGCCGAGGGCAGATCAACACTGAAGCTTTCTTT.

The chain has TRBV5-1 and TRBJ1-1; TRBD1 might be the D (5 bases). CDR1 is SGHRS, CDR2 YFSETQ, per germline. Trimming removed 6 bases from V and 2 bases from J, with 23 bases in between. This CDR3 is built from 17 residues. The CDR3, as DNA: TGCGCCAGCATGAAGTTAGCTAGCGGGGGAGTTAACACTGAAGCTTTCTTT. Its translation: CASMKLASGGVNTEAFF.

The rearrangement links TRBV6-2 or TRBV6-3 to TRBJ2-3, with 10 bases aligning to TRBD2. The germline V gene encodes CDR1 MNHEY and CDR2 SVGEGT. The V and J ends lost 2 bases and 0 bases, in that order; junction bases with no gene match: 11. The CDR3 runs to 19 residues. CDR3 region: CASSYPLAGEDISTDTQYF. The CDR3 coding sequence is TGTGCCAGCAGTTACCCCCTAGCGGGGGAGGACATTAGCACAGATACGCAGTATTTT.